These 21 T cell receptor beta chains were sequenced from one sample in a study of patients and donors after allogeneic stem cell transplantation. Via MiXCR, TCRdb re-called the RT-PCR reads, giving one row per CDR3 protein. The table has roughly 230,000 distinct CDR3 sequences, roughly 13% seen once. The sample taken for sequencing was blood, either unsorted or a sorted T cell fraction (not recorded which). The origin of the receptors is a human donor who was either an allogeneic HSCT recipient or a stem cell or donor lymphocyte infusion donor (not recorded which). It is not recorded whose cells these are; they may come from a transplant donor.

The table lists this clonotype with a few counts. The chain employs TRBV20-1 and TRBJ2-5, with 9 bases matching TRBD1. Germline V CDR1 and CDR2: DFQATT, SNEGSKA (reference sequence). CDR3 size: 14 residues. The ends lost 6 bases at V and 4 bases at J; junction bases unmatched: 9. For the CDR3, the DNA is TGCAGTGCGGGAAGCGGACAGGGGATAGAGACCCAGTACTTC. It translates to CSAGSGQGIETQYF.

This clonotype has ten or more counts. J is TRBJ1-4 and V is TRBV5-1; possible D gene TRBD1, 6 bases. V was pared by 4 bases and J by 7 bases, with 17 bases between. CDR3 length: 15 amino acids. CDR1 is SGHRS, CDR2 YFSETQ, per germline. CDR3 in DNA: TGCGCCAGCAGCCACTCGGACAGCTCTGTTGAAAAACTGTTTTTT. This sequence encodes CASSHSDSSVEKLFF.

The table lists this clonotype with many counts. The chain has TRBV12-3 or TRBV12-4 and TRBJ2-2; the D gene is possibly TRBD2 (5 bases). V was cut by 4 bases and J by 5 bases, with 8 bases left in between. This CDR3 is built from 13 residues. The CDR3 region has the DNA TGTGCCAGCAGTTACCGGGGAACCGGGGAGCTGTTTTTT. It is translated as CASSYRGTGELFF.

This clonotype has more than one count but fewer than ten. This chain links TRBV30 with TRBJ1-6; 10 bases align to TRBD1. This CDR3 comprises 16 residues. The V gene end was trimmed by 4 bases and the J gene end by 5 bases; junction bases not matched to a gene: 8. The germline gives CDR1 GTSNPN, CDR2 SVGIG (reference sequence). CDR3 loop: CAWNTWDRGDNSPLHF. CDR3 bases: TGTGCCTGGAATACCTGGGACAGGGGAGATAATTCACCCCTCCACTTT. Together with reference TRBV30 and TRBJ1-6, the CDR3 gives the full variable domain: SQTIHQWPATLVQPVGSPLSLECTVEGTSNPNLYWYRQAAGRGLQLLFYSVGIGQISSEVPQNLSASRPQDRQFILSSKKLLLSDSGFYLCAWNTWDRGDNSPLHFGNGTRLTVT.

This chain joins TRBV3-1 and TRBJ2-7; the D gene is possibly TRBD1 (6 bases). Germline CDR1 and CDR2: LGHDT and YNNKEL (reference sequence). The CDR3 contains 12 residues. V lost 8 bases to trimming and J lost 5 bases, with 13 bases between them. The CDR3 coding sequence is TGTGCCAGCGGCAGGGGTCACGACGAGCAGTACTTC. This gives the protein CASGRGHDEQYF.

The CDR3 DNA reads TGTGCCAGCAGTTCTCGACAGGGAGGGACTGAAGCTTTCTTT. This translates into CASSSRQGGTEAFF. V usage is TRBV7-6 and J usage is TRBJ1-1; 7 nucleotides line up with TRBD1. The V and J ends lost 6 bases and 5 bases, in that order; junction bases with no gene match: 9. The CDR3 extends over 14 amino acids. The germline CDR1 and CDR2 sequences are SGHVS and FNYEAQ.

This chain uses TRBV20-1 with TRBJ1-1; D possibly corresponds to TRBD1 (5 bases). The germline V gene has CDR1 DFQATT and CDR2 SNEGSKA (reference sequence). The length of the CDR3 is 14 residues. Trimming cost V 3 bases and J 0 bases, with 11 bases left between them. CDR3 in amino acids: CSARVRGMNTEAFF. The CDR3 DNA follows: TGCAGTGCTAGGGTTCGGGGGATGAACACTGAAGCTTTCTTT.

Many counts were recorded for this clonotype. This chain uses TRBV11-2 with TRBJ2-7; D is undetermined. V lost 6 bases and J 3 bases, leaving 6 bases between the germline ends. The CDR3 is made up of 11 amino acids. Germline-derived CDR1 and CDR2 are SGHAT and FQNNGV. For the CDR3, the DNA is TGTGCCAGCAGTGCAAACTACGAGCAGTACTTC. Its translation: CASSANYEQYF.

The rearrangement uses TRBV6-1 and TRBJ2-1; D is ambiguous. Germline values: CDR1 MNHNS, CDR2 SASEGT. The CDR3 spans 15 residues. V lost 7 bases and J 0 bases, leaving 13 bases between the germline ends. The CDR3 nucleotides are TGTGCCAGCACCCCCAGCCCGAGCTCCTACAATGAGCAGTTCTTC. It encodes CASTPSPSSYNEQFF.

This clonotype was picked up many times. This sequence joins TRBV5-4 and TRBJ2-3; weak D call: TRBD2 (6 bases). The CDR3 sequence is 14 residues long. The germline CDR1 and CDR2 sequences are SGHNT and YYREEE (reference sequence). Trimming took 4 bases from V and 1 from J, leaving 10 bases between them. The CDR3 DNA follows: TGTGCCAGCAGCAAGGACTACCGCACAGATACGCAGTATTTT. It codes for CASSKDYRTDTQYF.

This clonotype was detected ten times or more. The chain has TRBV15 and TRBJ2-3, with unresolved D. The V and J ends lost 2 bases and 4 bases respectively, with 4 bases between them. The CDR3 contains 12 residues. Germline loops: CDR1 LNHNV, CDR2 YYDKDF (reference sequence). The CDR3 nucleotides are TGTGCCACCAGCAGACGTGCAGATACGCAGTATTTT. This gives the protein CATSRRADTQYF.

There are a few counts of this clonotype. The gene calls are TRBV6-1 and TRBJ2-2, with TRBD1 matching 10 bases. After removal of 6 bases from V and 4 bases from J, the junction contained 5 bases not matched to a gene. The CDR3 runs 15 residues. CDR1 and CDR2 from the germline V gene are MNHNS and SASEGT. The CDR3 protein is CASRRQGAITGELFF. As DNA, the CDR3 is TGTGCCAGCAGGCGACAGGGGGCAATCACCGGGGAGCTGTTTTTT.

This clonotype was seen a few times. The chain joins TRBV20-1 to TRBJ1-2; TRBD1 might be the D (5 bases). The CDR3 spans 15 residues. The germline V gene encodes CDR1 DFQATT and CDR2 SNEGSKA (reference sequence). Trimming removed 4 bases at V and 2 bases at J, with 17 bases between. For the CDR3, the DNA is TGCAGTGCTACGCGTACAGGTGACGCGAACTATGGCTACACCTTC. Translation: CSATRTGDANYGYTF.

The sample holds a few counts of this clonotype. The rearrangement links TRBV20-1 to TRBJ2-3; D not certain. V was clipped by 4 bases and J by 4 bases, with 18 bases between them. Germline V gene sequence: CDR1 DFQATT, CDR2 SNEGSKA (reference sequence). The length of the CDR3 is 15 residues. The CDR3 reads CSAMGISGNPDTQYF. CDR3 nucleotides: TGCAGTGCTATGGGAATCTCGGGTAATCCAGATACGCAGTATTTT.

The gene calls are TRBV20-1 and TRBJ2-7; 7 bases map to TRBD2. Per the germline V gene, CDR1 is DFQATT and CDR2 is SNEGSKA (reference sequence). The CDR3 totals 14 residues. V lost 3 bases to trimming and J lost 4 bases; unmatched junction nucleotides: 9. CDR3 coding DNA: TGCAGTGCTAGCTCTAGCGGCCGACTATACGAGCAGTACTTC. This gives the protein CSASSSGRLYEQYF.

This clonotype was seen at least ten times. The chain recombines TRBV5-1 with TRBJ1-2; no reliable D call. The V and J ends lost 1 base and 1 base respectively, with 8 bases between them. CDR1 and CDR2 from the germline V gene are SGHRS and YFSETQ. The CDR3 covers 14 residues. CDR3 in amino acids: CASSLTDNNYGYTF. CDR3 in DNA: TGCGCCAGCAGCTTGACCGACAATAACTATGGCTACACCTTC.

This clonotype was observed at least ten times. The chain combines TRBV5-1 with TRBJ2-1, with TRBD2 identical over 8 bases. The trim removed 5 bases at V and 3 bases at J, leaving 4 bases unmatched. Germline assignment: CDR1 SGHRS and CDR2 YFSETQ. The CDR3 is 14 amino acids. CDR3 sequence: CASRSGSGYNEQFF. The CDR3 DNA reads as TGCGCCAGCAGGAGCGGGAGTGGCTACAATGAGCAGTTCTTC. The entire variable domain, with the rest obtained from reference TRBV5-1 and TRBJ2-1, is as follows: KAGVTQTPRYLIKTRGQQVTLSCSPISGHRSVSWYQQTPGQGLQFLFEYFSETQRNKGNFPGRFSGRQFSNSRSEMNVSTLELGDSALYLCASRSGSGYNEQFFGPGTRLTVL.

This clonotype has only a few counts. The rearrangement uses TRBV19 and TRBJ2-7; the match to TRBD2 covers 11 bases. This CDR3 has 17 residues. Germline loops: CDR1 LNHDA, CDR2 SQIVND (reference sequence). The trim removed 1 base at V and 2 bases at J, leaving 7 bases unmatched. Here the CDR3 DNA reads TGTGCCAGTAGTATAGCCCTAGGGACTAGCGGAACCTACGAGCAGTACTTC. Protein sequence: CASSIALGTSGTYEQYF. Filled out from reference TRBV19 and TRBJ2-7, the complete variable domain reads DGGITQSPKYLFRKEGQNVTLSCEQNLNHDAMYWYRQDPGQGLRLIYYSQIVNDFQKGDIAEGYSVSREKKESFPLTVTSAQKNPTAFYLCASSIALGTSGTYEQYFGPGTRLTVT.

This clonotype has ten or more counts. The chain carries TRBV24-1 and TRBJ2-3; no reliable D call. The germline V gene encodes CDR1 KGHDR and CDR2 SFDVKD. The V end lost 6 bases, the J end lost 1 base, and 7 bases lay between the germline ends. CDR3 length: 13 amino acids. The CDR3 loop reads CATSSARTDTQYF. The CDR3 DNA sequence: TGTGCCACCAGTTCGGCTCGCACAGATACGCAGTATTTT.

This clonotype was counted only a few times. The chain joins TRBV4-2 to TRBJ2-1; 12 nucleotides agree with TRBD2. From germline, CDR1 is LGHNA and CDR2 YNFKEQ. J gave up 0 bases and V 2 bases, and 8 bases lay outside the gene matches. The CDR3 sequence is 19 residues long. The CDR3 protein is CASSQWTSGMLSSYNEQFF. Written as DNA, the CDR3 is TGTGCCAGCAGCCAATGGACTAGCGGGATGCTCTCCTCCTACAATGAGCAGTTCTTC.

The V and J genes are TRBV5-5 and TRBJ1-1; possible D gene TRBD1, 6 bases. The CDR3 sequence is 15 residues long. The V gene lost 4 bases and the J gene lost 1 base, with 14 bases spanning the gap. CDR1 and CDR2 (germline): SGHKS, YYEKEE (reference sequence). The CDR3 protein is CASSLDRNRNTEAFF. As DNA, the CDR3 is TGTGCCAGCAGCCTGGACAGAAATAGGAACACTGAAGCTTTCTTT.